Listed here are 11 T cell receptor beta chains from one sample, sequenced in a study of CD8+CD57+ T cells in acquired aplastic anemia (dated by TCRdb to the late 2010s). The data were produced on an Illumina HiSeq 2000. TCR beta VDJ combination and CDR3 sequence profiling used genomic DNA as the template. TCRdb took the public reads, trimmed them with fastp at Q25, ran MiXCR for clone calling and kept in-frame beta chains. Under each unique CDR3 protein, matching rows form one entry showing the most common genes and DNA. The sample records fewer than 250,000 distinct CDR3 sequences, roughly 56% of which are singletons. About 17% of the sample goes to the ten largest clones. Material: sorted CD4+, CD8+, or CD8+CD57+ T cells (not recorded which) from PBMCs. The receptors stem from a human donor in good health, serving as a control.

In its sample, this clonotype was seen many times. This chain uses TRBV20-1 with TRBJ2-5; TRBD2 agrees at 13 bases. Germline V lookup: CDR1 DFQATT, CDR2 SNEGSKA (reference sequence). This CDR3 has 16 residues. Trimming at V came to 4 bases and at J to 6 bases, leaving 11 bases not matched to a gene. CDR3 coding DNA: TGCAGTGCTACCTCCCAACTAGCGGGGGGGCGGCAGACCCAGTACTTC. Amino acids: CSATSQLAGGRQTQYF.

This clonotype showed up many times. One end of the junction fails to match germline, which may point to a read error. The chain employs TRBV7-9 and TRBJ1-2; D call uncertain. Germline CDR1 and CDR2: SEHNR and FQNEAQ (reference sequence). The length of the CDR3 is 13 residues. This CDR3 is CASSPMDRYDYTF. The CDR3 nucleotides read TGTGCCAGCAGCCCAATGGACCGCTATGACTACACCTTC.

This clonotype was seen many times. The rearrangement uses TRBV4-3 and TRBJ2-2; tentative D call: TRBD2 (5 bases). V was trimmed by 10 bases and J by 6 bases, leaving 12 bases between them. CDR3 length equals 12 residues. Germline loops: CDR1 LGHNA, CDR2 YSLEER. This CDR3 is CATRRASGELFF. In DNA, the CDR3 is TGCGCCACCAGGCGGGCATCCGGGGAGCTGTTTTTT.

This clonotype was seen repeatedly, ten times or more. The V and J genes are TRBV7-6 and TRBJ1-3, with D possibly being TRBD1 (5 bases). From germline, CDR1 is SGHVS and CDR2 FNYEAQ. Between the trimmed V and J ends, which lost 1 base and 0 bases, there was a span of 13 bases. CDR3 size: 17 residues. The CDR3 spells CASSLGLRGPSGNTIYF. The CDR3 DNA sequence: TGTGCCAGCAGCTTAGGCTTGCGGGGACCCTCTGGAAACACCATATATTTT.

This clonotype was detected a few times. A read error may be the cause here, since a much bigger clone is one base away. This chain connects TRBV5-1 to TRBJ2-7; 13 positions agree with TRBD2. With V trimmed by 3 bases and J by 7 bases, 7 bases remained unmatched. Germline V lookup: CDR1 SGHRS, CDR2 YFSETQ. The CDR3 spans 15 residues. As DNA, the CDR3 is TGCGCCAGCAGCTCACTAGCGGGGGGGGTGAATGAGCAGTACTTC. This gives the protein CASSSLAGGVNEQYF.

This chain connects TRBV24-1 to TRBJ2-3; D ambiguous. Trimming left V 5 bases short and J 3 bases short, with 8 bases between. This CDR3 spans 13 amino acids. Germline V gives CDR1 KGHDR, CDR2 SFDVKD. The CDR3 reads CATSALRTDTQYF. In nucleotides, the CDR3 is TGTGCCACCAGTGCGCTCAGAACAGATACGCAGTATTTT.

This clonotype came up many times. The rearrangement joins TRBV5-1 to TRBJ1-4, with 11 bases aligning to TRBD1. Trimming cost V 4 bases and J 8 bases; bases outside gene matches: 10. There are 16 residues in the CDR3. Germline CDR1 and CDR2: SGHRS and YFSETQ. CDR3 sequence (DNA): TGCGCCAGCAGCCCCCGGGACAGGGGGGGAAGGGAAAAACTGTTTTTT. It is translated as CASSPRDRGGREKLFF.

CDR3 in DNA: TGTGCCAGTAGAGACAGCGGGGGGCCGGGGCATTTT. This encodes CASRDSGGPGHF. The chain has TRBV19 and TRBJ1-5; D might be TRBD1 (6 bases). This CDR3 comprises 12 residues. Germline V gives CDR1 LNHDA, CDR2 SQIVND (reference sequence). V was trimmed by 6 bases and J by 15 bases, leaving 18 bases between them.

V usage is TRBV7-2 and J usage is TRBJ2-3, with 9 bases matching TRBD2. Trimming cost V 6 bases and J 3 bases; bases outside gene matches: 10. There are 16 residues in the CDR3. From germline, CDR1 is SGHTA and CDR2 FQGNSA. The CDR3 bases are TGTGCCAGCAGTGCGGGACTAGCTTCGGGTACAGATACGCAGTATTTT. Amino acid sequence: CASSAGLASGTDTQYF. The full variable domain, in which reference TRBV7-2 and TRBJ2-3 provide the parts outside the CDR3, is GAGVSQSPSNKVTEKGKDVELRCDPISGHTALYWYRQSLGQGLEFLIYFQGNSAPDKSGLPSDRFSAERTGGSVSTLTIQRTQQEDSAVYLCASSAGLASGTDTQYFGPGTRLTVL.

V usage is TRBV6-5 and J usage is TRBJ2-6; TRBD2 agrees at 8 bases. Germline-derived CDR1 and CDR2 are MNHEY and SVGAGI. The CDR3 consists of 14 residues. V lost 2 bases and J lost 12; bases outside the gene matches: 6. The CDR3 reads CASSYGVGTSVLTF. The CDR3 DNA follows: TGTGCCAGCAGTTACGGGGTAGGGACTAGCGTCCTGACTTTC.

This chain uses TRBV10-2 with TRBJ2-7, with 9 nucleotides matching TRBD1. J was trimmed by 1 base and V by 7 bases; bases with no gene match: 11. Germline CDR1 is WSHSY and CDR2 is SAAADI. The CDR3 length is 16 residues. CDR3 region: CASNAGTGPPSYEQYF. The DNA of the CDR3 is TGCGCCAGCAACGCCGGGACAGGGCCCCCTTCCTACGAGCAGTACTTC.